This T cell receptor beta chain was recorded in a study of T cells after posttransplantation cyclophosphamide. CDR1 and CDR2 from the germline V gene are LGHNA and YNFKEQ. The CDR3 totals 16 residues. Trimming cost V 0 bases and J 1 base, with 12 bases left between them. Only in-frame clones appear in the TCRdb table, and some are missing; sequencing was by immunoSEQ multiplex PCR. The sample lists under 20,000 clones; around 68% were seen once. Treatment was busulfan-fludarabine conditioning, a marrow graft, and cyclophosphamide on days +3 and +4. The J gene is TRBJ1-2, the V gene TRBV4-2; D is uncertain. The sequence came from a male patient aged 30 to 39 who received an allogeneic stem cell transplant from a related donor, was CMV-positive, and had acute GVHD only. Part of the T cell pool may stem from the graft donor. The sequencing used PBMCs, collected after an allogeneic stem cell transplant with post-transplant cyclophosphamide. This chain's CDR3 is CASSQDRREVNYGYTF. DNA of the CDR3: TGTGCCAGCAGCCAAGATAGGCGGGAAGTTAACTATGGCTACACCTTC.